This TCR beta chain stems from a study of blood T cells in healthy people across ages. PCR was performed a second time for about 7 to 11 cycles using a sample-barcoded 5' primer and a J-beta primer mix. TCRdb re-derived calls from the 5' RACE reads in MiXCR, one entry per CDR3 protein. The sample has around 780,000 distinct CDR3 sequences, about 26% seen once. CDR3 size: 14 residues. Trimming took off 1 base at V and 7 bases at J, with 14 bases between the two ends. Germline lookup yields CDR1 SGHRS and CDR2 YFSETQ. This clonotype was found a few times. Donors were systemically healthy Caucasian individuals from Russia aged 6 to 90 years. Isolation yielded PBMCs, at least 6.5 million per sample, in every case. The same sample was also studied in work on T cells of mothers and their children. From that second work: Healthy Caucasian mothers, a few in number, and their six children were the donors. During the second PCR, the M1S primer introduced sample barcodes along with 2-4 random nucleotides.

This sequence originates from a boy between 10 and 17 years old in good health. The source material was blood. The chain is built from TRBV5-1 and TRBJ1-1; no definite D call. The chain's CDR3 is CASSLIGRHLEAFF. CDR3 bases: TGCGCCAGCAGCTTGATTGGACGACACCTTGAAGCTTTCTTT.